These T cell receptor beta chains were read from a single sample in a study of shared clonotypes between healthy human individuals. Some clones are missing from TCRdb's copy, which holds only in-frame ones; the method was immunoSEQ multiplex PCR. The sample has 2,500,000 or so clones; roughly 93% are singletons. Sequencing input: naive CD4+ T cells from PBMCs. These receptors were obtained from a man between 18 and 35 years old in good health. Some clones in this sample may be carry-over from other donors' samples. Each CDR3 is given with its conserved first and last residue. The D gene is left open where the match is weak. Some rows mark clone size as missing; the rest say once, few, many or name a class of expanded clone.

abundance: NA
d_gene: NA
v_gene: TRBV7-9
j_gene: TRBJ2-1
CDR3nt: TGTGCCAGCTCATCCCCCGGGGGCAATGAGCAGTTCTTC
CDR3aa: CASSSPGGNEQFF

abundance: NA
d_gene: TRBD1
v_gene: TRBV10-3
j_gene: TRBJ2-1
CDR3nt: TGTGCCATCAGTCCTGGACAGGGCCCCTACAATGAGCAGTTCTTC
CDR3aa: CAISPGQGPYNEQFF

abundance: NA
d_gene: TRBD1
v_gene: TRBV27
j_gene: TRBJ1-5
CDR3nt: TGTGCCAGCAGCCCTGACAGGGTTAGTCGGAATCAGCCCCAGCATTTT
CDR3aa: CASSPDRVSRNQPQHF

abundance: once
d_gene: NA
v_gene: TRBV28
j_gene: TRBJ1-2
CDR3nt: TGTGCCAGCAGTTTAATAGGTGGTGGCTACACCTTC
CDR3aa: CASSLIGGGYTF

abundance: once
d_gene: TRBD2
v_gene: TRBV4-1
j_gene: TRBJ2-1
CDR3nt: TGCGCCAGCAGCCAATATGGGACGGGACTAGAGTACAATGAGCAGTTCTTC
CDR3aa: CASSQYGTGLEYNEQFF

abundance: NA
d_gene: TRBD1
v_gene: TRBV7-3
j_gene: TRBJ2-2
CDR3nt: TGTGCCAGCAGCTTAAGGGGACAGGGAAACACCGGGGAGCTGTTTTTT
CDR3aa: CASSLRGQGNTGELFF

abundance: NA
d_gene: TRBD1
v_gene: TRBV9
j_gene: TRBJ2-3
CDR3nt: TGTGCCAGCAGCCCACGACAGGGCCCAGATACGCAGTATTTT
CDR3aa: CASSPRQGPDTQYF

abundance: NA
d_gene: TRBD2
v_gene: TRBV5-6
j_gene: TRBJ2-7
CDR3nt: TGTGCCAGCAGCGCCTCTAGCGGTAGCTCCTACGAGCAGTACTTC
CDR3aa: CASSASSGSSYEQYF

abundance: once
d_gene: TRBD2
v_gene: TRBV2
j_gene: TRBJ2-3
CDR3nt: TGTGCCACCAACAACGTAGCGGGAGTGGATACGCAGTATTTT
CDR3aa: CATNNVAGVDTQYF

abundance: NA
d_gene: NA
v_gene: TRBV7-2
j_gene: TRBJ1-1
CDR3nt: TGTGCCAGCAGCCCGATCATATGGGTTGAAGCTTTCTTT
CDR3aa: CASSPIIWVEAFF

abundance: NA
d_gene: NA
v_gene: TRBV6-4
j_gene: TRBJ1-2
CDR3nt: TGTGCCAGCAGTGAAGCTGGCTACACCTTC
CDR3aa: CASSEAGYTF

abundance: once
d_gene: NA
v_gene: TRBV5-4
j_gene: TRBJ1-2
CDR3nt: TGTGCCAGCAGGCCGGACGGAACTCTTAACTATGGCTACACCTTC
CDR3aa: CASRPDGTLNYGYTF

abundance: NA
d_gene: NA
v_gene: TRBV7-8
j_gene: TRBJ2-1
CDR3nt: TGTGCCAGCAGCTTCATTTTTGGACCGCGCTCCTACAATGAGCAGTTCTTC
CDR3aa: CASSFIFGPRSYNEQFF

abundance: NA
d_gene: NA
v_gene: TRBV6-6
j_gene: TRBJ2-7
CDR3nt: TGTGCCAGCGCCCTTAGAGGTTACGAGCAGTACTTC
CDR3aa: CASALRGYEQYF

abundance: NA
d_gene: NA
v_gene: TRBV6-9
j_gene: TRBJ2-5
CDR3nt: TGTGCCAGCAGCTTGGGGGAGGTAGCAAGGGATTCAGAGACCCAGTACTTC
CDR3aa: CASSLGEVARDSETQYF

abundance: NA
d_gene: NA
v_gene: TRBV28
j_gene: TRBJ1-5
CDR3nt: TGTGCCAGCAGAAAGGATCAGCCCCAGCATTTT
CDR3aa: CASRKDQPQHF

abundance: NA
d_gene: TRBD2
v_gene: TRBV30
j_gene: TRBJ2-1
CDR3nt: TGTGCCTGGAGTGTAGGGCTAGCGGGGAACTCCGAGCAGTTCTTC
CDR3aa: CAWSVGLAGNSEQFF

abundance: NA
d_gene: NA
v_gene: TRBV7-9
j_gene: TRBJ1-3
CDR3nt: TGTGCCAGCAGCTTATCCCCCGAGGGGAACACCATATATTTT
CDR3aa: CASSLSPEGNTIYF

abundance: few
d_gene: NA
v_gene: TRBV7-3
j_gene: TRBJ1-1
CDR3nt: TGTGCCAGCAGCTACGGACAACCGAACACTGAAGCTTTCTTT
CDR3aa: CASSYGQPNTEAFF

abundance: NA
d_gene: NA
v_gene: TRBV6-5
j_gene: TRBJ2-7
CDR3nt: TGTGCCAGCAGTATCCGGGACATCTACGAGCAGTACTTC
CDR3aa: CASSIRDIYEQYF

abundance: NA
d_gene: TRBD1
v_gene: TRBV28
j_gene: TRBJ1-5
CDR3nt: TGTGCCAGCAGTTTACTCCGCAGGGGGCTTCAGCCCCAGCATTTT
CDR3aa: CASSLLRRGLQPQHF

abundance: NA
d_gene: NA
v_gene: TRBV4-1
j_gene: TRBJ2-7
CDR3nt: TGCGCCAGCAGCCAAGACGTCAACAGGGTCAGCGCCGAGCAGTACTTC
CDR3aa: CASSQDVNRVSAEQYF

abundance: NA
d_gene: TRBD2
v_gene: TRBV7-3
j_gene: TRBJ2-2
CDR3nt: TGTGCCAGCAGCGCGGGGACTAGCGGCACCGGGGAGCTGTTTTTT
CDR3aa: CASSAGTSGTGELFF

abundance: NA
d_gene: NA
v_gene: TRBV14
j_gene: TRBJ1-1
CDR3nt: TGTGCCAGCAGCCCCCGACCCGGGACACGAGACACTGAAGCTTTCTTT
CDR3aa: CASSPRPGTRDTEAFF

abundance: NA
d_gene: TRBD2
v_gene: TRBV7-2
j_gene: TRBJ2-1
CDR3nt: TGTGCCAGCAGCTTGTTAGCGGGAGGGCCGGTTGAGCAGTTCTTC
CDR3aa: CASSLLAGGPVEQFF

abundance: NA
d_gene: NA
v_gene: TRBV21-1
j_gene: TRBJ2-7
CDR3nt: TGTGCCAGCAGCAAAGGATCTAGCGGGAGGGCCCTGCTGGATGAGCAGTACTTC
CDR3aa: CASSKGSSGRALLDEQYF

abundance: NA
d_gene: NA
v_gene: TRBV19
j_gene: TRBJ2-1
CDR3nt: TGTGCCAGTCGGGCAGGGTGGGACTCCTACAATGAGCAGTTCTTC
CDR3aa: CASRAGWDSYNEQFF

abundance: NA
d_gene: NA
v_gene: TRBV6-5
j_gene: TRBJ2-2
CDR3nt: TGTGCCAGCAGTTACTCTGGGGATTCCGGGGAGCTGTTTTTT
CDR3aa: CASSYSGDSGELFF

abundance: NA
d_gene: NA
v_gene: TRBV5-1
j_gene: TRBJ1-2
CDR3nt: TGCGCCAGCAGCTCCCCAGGGGCACTGTATGGCTACACCTTC
CDR3aa: CASSSPGALYGYTF

abundance: NA
d_gene: NA
v_gene: TRBV29-1
j_gene: TRBJ2-7
CDR3nt: TGCAGCGTTGGGGACACGCTCGAGCAGTACTTC
CDR3aa: CSVGDTLEQYF

abundance: NA
d_gene: NA
v_gene: TRBV7-2
j_gene: TRBJ2-7
CDR3nt: TGTGCCAGCAGCTTAGGTCAGGGGCCCCCCTACGAGCAGTACTTC
CDR3aa: CASSLGQGPPYEQYF

abundance: NA
d_gene: TRBD2
v_gene: TRBV27
j_gene: TRBJ2-7
CDR3nt: TGTGCCAGCAGTTTAGGACTAGCGGGACTTTCCTACGAGCAGTACTTC
CDR3aa: CASSLGLAGLSYEQYF

abundance: NA
d_gene: NA
v_gene: TRBV28
j_gene: TRBJ2-1
CDR3nt: TGTGCCAGCAGTTCCAGCCGCAATGAGCAGTTCTTC
CDR3aa: CASSSSRNEQFF

abundance: NA
d_gene: TRBD2
v_gene: TRBV5-1
j_gene: TRBJ2-7
CDR3nt: TGCGCCAGCAGCTGGGGACTAGGGGCCTACGAGCAGTACTTC
CDR3aa: CASSWGLGAYEQYF

abundance: NA
d_gene: NA
v_gene: TRBV19
j_gene: TRBJ1-1
CDR3nt: TGTGCCAGTAGTATCGCCGGGACACGTATTTTGGGCACTGAAGCTTTCTTT
CDR3aa: CASSIAGTRILGTEAFF

abundance: NA
d_gene: NA
v_gene: TRBV7-9
j_gene: TRBJ2-5
CDR3nt: TGTGCCAGCAGCTTAGGTTCAGGGATGGCGGAGACCCAGTACTTC
CDR3aa: CASSLGSGMAETQYF

abundance: NA
d_gene: TRBD1
v_gene: TRBV9
j_gene: TRBJ1-2
CDR3nt: TGTGCCAGCAGCCAGGGGGCAGGGGCTAACTATGGCTACACCTTC
CDR3aa: CASSQGAGANYGYTF

abundance: NA
d_gene: NA
v_gene: TRBV7-9
j_gene: TRBJ1-2
CDR3nt: TGTGCCACCGGTCTCTCAGCTAACTATGGCTACACCTTC
CDR3aa: CATGLSANYGYTF

abundance: NA
d_gene: NA
v_gene: TRBV5-1
j_gene: TRBJ2-1
CDR3nt: TGCGCCAGCAGCTTGGTTTCTGGATCTCTGGGTAATGAGCAGTTCTTC
CDR3aa: CASSLVSGSLGNEQFF

abundance: NA
d_gene: NA
v_gene: TRBV18
j_gene: TRBJ2-3
CDR3nt: TGTGCCAGCTCACCAAAAGGCAGGGAGACTGGGGATACGCAGTATTTT
CDR3aa: CASSPKGRETGDTQYF

abundance: NA
d_gene: NA
v_gene: TRBV15
j_gene: TRBJ2-1
CDR3nt: TGTGCCACCAGCAGAGGGACTATGTCCTACAATGAGCAGTTCTTC
CDR3aa: CATSRGTMSYNEQFF

abundance: NA
d_gene: NA
v_gene: TRBV28
j_gene: TRBJ2-3
CDR3nt: TGTGCCAGCAGTTTGCTAGTCCGAGCGATGTATTTT
CDR3aa: CASSLLVRAMYF

abundance: NA
d_gene: NA
v_gene: TRBV9
j_gene: TRBJ2-7
CDR3nt: TGTGCCAGCAGCGTAGAGATAGCCACCTACGAGCAGTACTTC
CDR3aa: CASSVEIATYEQYF

abundance: NA
d_gene: TRBD1
v_gene: TRBV5-8
j_gene: TRBJ2-7
CDR3nt: TGTGCCAGCAGCGTTGGGACAGGAGACAGGGTCCACGAGCAGTACTTC
CDR3aa: CASSVGTGDRVHEQYF

abundance: NA
d_gene: TRBD1
v_gene: TRBV9
j_gene: TRBJ2-1
CDR3nt: TGTGCCAGCAGCACGCGTAGGACAGGGGTGGGGAATGAGCAGTTCTTC
CDR3aa: CASSTRRTGVGNEQFF

abundance: NA
d_gene: TRBD2
v_gene: TRBV7-3
j_gene: TRBJ2-5
CDR3nt: TGTGCCAGCAGCCCCGGGACTAGCCAGGAGACCCAGTACTTC
CDR3aa: CASSPGTSQETQYF

abundance: NA
d_gene: TRBD1
v_gene: TRBV28
j_gene: TRBJ2-1
CDR3nt: TGTGCCAGCAGTTTACCCGGGGGCGGACAGGGGTTTAAGCAGTTCTTC
CDR3aa: CASSLPGGGQGFKQFF

abundance: once
d_gene: NA
v_gene: TRBV28
j_gene: TRBJ1-1
CDR3nt: TGTGCCAGCAGTTTGAGGGAATTCGACAGAAGGTTCTCTGAAGCTTTCTTT
CDR3aa: CASSLREFDRRFSEAFF

abundance: NA
d_gene: TRBD1
v_gene: TRBV5-6
j_gene: TRBJ1-3
CDR3nt: TGTGCCAGCAGCTGGGCTCTGGGACAGGGGGCTGGAAACACCATATATTTT
CDR3aa: CASSWALGQGAGNTIYF

abundance: NA
d_gene: NA
v_gene: TRBV27
j_gene: TRBJ2-2
CDR3nt: TGTGCCAGCACCCAGGGCACCGGGGAGCTGTTTTTT
CDR3aa: CASTQGTGELFF